This T cell receptor (delta chain) was obtained from a study of gamma-delta T cells after stem cell transplantation (dated by TCRdb to 2016 to 2017). The library relied on RT-PCR. Sequencing used an Illumina MiSeq. TCRdb reprocessed the public data with the CATT caller; entries with the same nucleotide sequence were combined afterwards. Within this sample are approximately 690 delta-chain clones, with roughly 32% of them counted one time only. The leading ten clones occupy about 14% of the sample. With respect to this clone: Its antigen remains undetermined. The record has no base qualities; no much larger clone is one base away.

The source is a human donor. It is not recorded whose cells these are; they may come from a transplant donor. This table probably holds off-target reads from a library built for another chain. Sequenced sample: gamma-delta T cells.

The CDR3 reads as follows: CACDSVLGDTLSSWDTRQMFF. The DNA is TGTGCCTGTGACTCCGTACTGGGGGATACGCTGAGCTCCTGGGACACCCGACAGATGTTTTTC. The sequence joins TRDV2 to TRDJ3; 13 central bases correspond to TRDD3. The germline V gene provides CDR1 GEAIGNYY and CDR2 EKD. V trim: 3 bases; J trim: 0 bases; unmatched bases: 10. The cysteine opens and the phenylalanine closes a CDR3 of 21 amino acids. The DNA shown is the 63-base CDR3, in frame from base 1.